These 28 T cell receptor beta chains were sequenced from one sample in a study of early T cells in non-severe SARS-CoV-2 infection. TCRdb redid the calling of the 5' RACE reads with MiXCR, one entry per CDR3 protein. The sample contains approximately 30,000 distinct CDR3 sequences, roughly 3.9% of which appear only once. The sequenced sample consisted of whole blood. The receptors here all came from an adult who was a healthcare worker with PCR-confirmed SARS-CoV-2 infection or an uninfected control (not recorded which).

This clonotype has a count of ten or more. The rearrangement uses TRBV19 and TRBJ2-1; D uncertain. With 4 bases removed from V and 0 bases from J, the gap between germline ends came to 16 bases. CDR3 length: 17 residues. CDR1 is LNHDA, CDR2 SQIVND, per germline (reference sequence). CDR3 in amino acids: CASSNVPPVLSYNEQFF. DNA of the CDR3: TGTGCCAGTAGTAACGTACCGCCTGTACTCTCCTACAATGAGCAGTTCTTC.

The chain joins TRBV11-1 to TRBJ2-4; 8 bases map to TRBD1. Trimming at V came to 2 bases and at J to 0 bases, leaving 3 bases not matched to a gene. This CDR3 comprises 16 residues. The V gene's germline CDR1 is SGHAT and CDR2 FQDESV (reference sequence). The CDR3 DNA reads as TGTGCCAGCAGCTTATCCGGACAGGGAGCCAAAAACATTCAGTACTTC. This codes for CASSLSGQGAKNIQYF.

This clonotype was recorded many times. The gene calls are TRBV7-9 and TRBJ2-7; 8 nucleotides align to TRBD1. CDR3 length equals 14 residues. From germline, CDR1 is SEHNR and CDR2 FQNEAQ (reference sequence). V trimming: 2 bases; J trimming: 3 bases; junction bases outside the gene matches: 3. In DNA, the CDR3 is TGTGCCAGCAGCTTACCGGGACAGGTCTACGAGCAGTACTTC. This sequence encodes CASSLPGQVYEQYF.

This clonotype was seen repeatedly, ten times or more. The rearrangement links TRBV11-2 to TRBJ2-2; TRBD2 matches at 15 bases. CDR1 and CDR2 from the germline V gene are SGHAT and FQNNGV. The trim removed 5 bases at V and 4 bases at J, leaving 5 bases unmatched. The CDR3 has 17 residues. The CDR3 nucleotides are TGTGCCAGCAGCCACCCGGGACTAGCGGGAGGCACCGGGGAGCTGTTTTTT. Its translation: CASSHPGLAGGTGELFF.

The chain couples TRBV7-2 to TRBJ1-4, with D hard to call. The germline V gene has CDR1 SGHTA and CDR2 FQGNSA. Trimming removed 6 bases at V and 3 bases at J, with 14 bases between. This CDR3 comprises 15 residues. CDR3 coding DNA: TGTGCCAGCAGGAAAGAGGATCTGGCTAATGAAAAACTGTTTTTT. Amino acids: CASRKEDLANEKLFF. Filled out from reference TRBV7-2 and TRBJ1-4, the complete variable domain reads GAGVSQSPSNKVTEKGKDVELRCDPISGHTALYWYRQSLGQGLEFLIYFQGNSAPDKSGLPSDRFSAERTGGSVSTLTIQRTQQEDSAVYLCASRKEDLANEKLFFGSGTQLSVL.

In its sample, this clonotype was seen many times. V is TRBV21-1 and J is TRBJ2-7. TRBV21-1 represents a pseudogene. The CDR3 consists of 14 residues. In DNA, the CDR3 is TGTGCCAGCAGTCTGCACCTAAAGTCCTACGAGCAGTACTTC. This encodes CASSLHLKSYEQYF.

This clonotype was detected many times. The chain links TRBV9 to TRBJ2-3; TRBD1 matches 9 bases. The CDR3 extends over 17 amino acids. With 2 bases clipped from V and 3 bases from J, the junction kept 10 bases outside the gene matches. Germline V gene lookup returns CDR1 SGDLS and CDR2 YYNGEE. The CDR3 is CASSVSLVTGGTDTQYF. DNA for the CDR3: TGTGCCAGCAGCGTGAGTCTAGTGACAGGGGGAACAGATACGCAGTATTTT.

The chain is built from TRBV30 and TRBJ1-3; D unresolved. The CDR3 loop spans 12 amino acids. V was pared by 8 bases and J by 9 bases, with 17 bases between. CDR1 and CDR2 from the germline V gene are GTSNPN and SVGIG (reference sequence). CDR3 sequence (DNA): TGTGCCATAGGGAAGAACCGGGGCACCATATATTTT. Translated: CAIGKNRGTIYF.

This clonotype was seen only a few times. This chain links TRBV6-4 with TRBJ2-2; D is unclear. CDR1 and CDR2 from the germline V gene are MRHNA and SNTAGT. Trimming removed 6 bases at V and 4 bases at J, with 12 bases between. This CDR3 region has 14 residues. CDR3 sequence (DNA): TGTGCCAGCAGACCAGATTGGGGCACCGGGGAGCTGTTTTTT. It encodes CASRPDWGTGELFF.

This clonotype was counted ten times or more. This chain connects TRBV7-3 to TRBJ1-2; TRBD1 might be the D (5 bases). Germline V lookup: CDR1 SGHTA, CDR2 FQGTGA. This CDR3 is 15 amino acids long. The germline V and J ends were trimmed by 5 bases and 8 bases, with 21 bases remaining between them. CDR3 DNA: TGTGCCAGCAGCCCCAGCCCGGGACCCCTAGAGGGCTACACCTTC. It encodes CASSPSPGPLEGYTF.

At least ten counts were recorded for this clonotype. The V gene is TRBV7-9, the J gene TRBJ1-6; a weak D match, TRBD1 (6 bases). Germline lookup yields CDR1 SEHNR and CDR2 FQNEAQ (reference sequence). This CDR3 has 12 residues. The V end lost 0 bases, the J end lost 16 bases, and 10 bases lay between the germline ends. Here the CDR3 DNA reads TGTGCCAGCAGCTTAGCGGACAGACAACTCCACTTT. Its translation is CASSLADRQLHF.

This clonotype was recorded many times. This chain connects TRBV7-6 to TRBJ2-3; D is perhaps TRBD2 (5 bases). The CDR3 loop spans 13 amino acids. The V and J ends lost 0 bases and 4 bases respectively, with 5 bases between them. The germline V gene has CDR1 SGHVS and CDR2 FNYEAQ. The CDR3 here is CASSLARADTQYF. CDR3 bases: TGTGCCAGCAGCTTAGCGAGGGCAGATACGCAGTATTTT.

The gene calls are TRBV7-2 and TRBJ2-3; D may be TRBD1 (5 bases). The germline V and J ends were trimmed by 5 bases and 4 bases, with 16 bases remaining between them. Germline loops: CDR1 SGHTA, CDR2 FQGNSA. The CDR3 extends over 15 amino acids. CDR3 sequence: CASSTRQGLADTQYF. CDR3 bases: TGTGCCAGCAGCACCCGCCAGGGTTTGGCAGATACGCAGTATTTT.

In this sample, this clonotype turned up many times. The CDR3 DNA is TGCAGTGCTACAGGGGATGGGAATCAGCCCCAGCATTTT. Translating it yields CSATGDGNQPQHF. The V and J genes are TRBV20-1 and TRBJ1-5, with D tentatively TRBD1 (6 bases). V shed 4 bases and J shed 4 bases, with 11 bases lying between them. The germline gives CDR1 DFQATT, CDR2 SNEGSKA (reference sequence). This CDR3 region has 13 residues.

By frequency in the sample, this clonotype is medium-sized. The chain uses TRBV6-6 and TRBJ1-2, with D tentatively TRBD1 (6 bases). V was trimmed by 2 bases and J by 6 bases, leaving 13 bases between them. This CDR3 is 14 amino acids long. Per the germline V gene, CDR1 is MNHNY and CDR2 is SVGAGI (reference sequence). The CDR3 sequence: CASSYAGVSDGYTF. In nucleotides, the CDR3 is TGTGCCAGCAGTTACGCAGGGGTTAGCGATGGCTACACCTTC.

Only a few counts were recorded for this clonotype. A read error may account for a junction end that differs from germline. The V call is TRBV12-3 or TRBV12-4, the J call TRBJ2-3, with 7 positions matching TRBD2. CDR3 length equals 16 residues. The chain's CDR3 is CASSSQRLGGKDTRYF. CDR3 bases: TGTGCCAGCAGTTCTCAGCGGCTGGGAGGGAAGGATACGCGGTATTTT.

This clonotype occurred many times. This sequence joins TRBV10-3 and TRBJ2-7, with D unresolved. There are 15 residues in the CDR3. In germline, CDR1 is ENHRY, CDR2 SYGVKD. Trimming stripped 2 bases from V and 6 bases from J, with 17 bases between. The CDR3: CAISERDSPLSEQYF. CDR3 coding DNA: TGTGCCATCAGTGAGAGGGATAGTCCACTCTCCGAGCAGTACTTC.

This clonotype was detected ten times or more. V usage is TRBV4-2 and J usage is TRBJ1-4, with 7 bases that match TRBD1. The germline CDR1 and CDR2 sequences are LGHNA and YNFKEQ. J was trimmed by 3 bases and V by 4 bases; bases with no gene match: 5. There are 15 residues in the CDR3. CDR3 bases: TGTGCCAGCAGCCCAACGGGACAGCCTAATGAAAAACTGTTTTTT. This codes for CASSPTGQPNEKLFF.

Only a few counts were recorded for this clonotype. The CDR3 is CATSSGDGHEYF. The DNA for the CDR3 is TGTGCCACCTCATCTGGGGATGGACATGAGTATTTT. The chain combines TRBV2 with TRBJ2-3, with a possible D match to TRBD1 (5 bases). CDR3 length: 12 amino acids. Germline values: CDR1 SNHLY, CDR2 FYNNEI. Trimming left V 10 bases short and J 13 bases short, with 21 bases between.

This clonotype was found many times. The chain recombines TRBV2 with TRBJ2-2, with a tentative D call TRBD2 (6 bases). From germline, CDR1 is SNHLY and CDR2 FYNNEI. The ends were cut back, 0 bases at V and 6 bases at J, with 11 bases in the middle. The CDR3 runs to 15 residues. The CDR3 DNA reads as TGTGCCAGCAGTGAAGCCCCGACTAGACCCGGGGAGCTGTTTTTT. Its protein product is CASSEAPTRPGELFF.

At least ten counts were recorded for this clonotype. The V and J genes are TRBV18 and TRBJ1-2; no clear D. The CDR3 totals 12 residues. Germline V lookup: CDR1 KGHSH, CDR2 LQKENI. V shed 3 bases and J shed 8 bases, with 10 bases lying between them. The chain's CDR3 is CASSPLDLGYTF. The CDR3 region has the DNA TGTGCCAGCTCACCTTTGGATCTGGGCTACACCTTC.

In this sample, this clonotype turned up many times. This chain joins TRBV7-8 and TRBJ2-3, with 8 bases fitting TRBD2. The junction had 14 bases not matched to a gene; V was cut back by 4 bases and J by 5 bases. This CDR3 region has 17 residues. Germline V lookup: CDR1 SGHVS, CDR2 FQNEAQ. In DNA, the CDR3 is TGTGCCAGCAGCTCGTTTCGCTTTAGCGGGGTTAGAGATACGCAGTATTTT. Its translation: CASSSFRFSGVRDTQYF.

This clonotype was picked up many times. The chain combines TRBV6-6 with TRBJ2-1, with 7 positions matching TRBD2. The CDR3 is 15 residues long. V lost 6 bases and J lost 5; bases outside the gene matches: 10. Germline V gene lookup returns CDR1 MNHNY and CDR2 SVGAGI (reference sequence). CDR3 loop: CASRGVSGAHNEQFF. CDR3 bases: TGTGCCAGCAGGGGGGTGAGCGGGGCCCACAATGAGCAGTTCTTC.

The chain links TRBV6-5 to TRBJ2-4; 10 nucleotides match TRBD1. CDR1 MNHEY and CDR2 SVGAGI come from the germline V gene. This CDR3 is 17 amino acids long. With V trimmed by 7 bases and J by 5 bases, 14 bases remained unmatched. Here the CDR3 DNA reads TGTGCCAGCACCACTTCCCGACAGGGGGCCGGGCAAAACATTCAGTACTTC. Amino acid sequence: CASTTSRQGAGQNIQYF.

This clonotype has at least ten counts. The chain recombines TRBV6-4 with TRBJ1-4; TRBD1 aligns across 11 bases. Germline CDR1 reads MRHNA; CDR2 reads SNTAGT. The CDR3 has 15 amino acids. V trimming: 6 bases; J trimming: 4 bases; junction bases outside the gene matches: 4. The CDR3 DNA reads as TGTGCCAGCAGCCCCGGGACAGGGGGTAATGAAAAACTGTTTTTT. This translates into CASSPGTGGNEKLFF.

This clonotype was seen repeatedly, ten times or more. Here the CDR3 DNA reads TGTGCCAGCAGTTTATGGGCATCGGGGAAGGGGACAGATACGCAGTATTTT. Encoded protein: CASSLWASGKGTDTQYF. The V gene is TRBV28, the J gene TRBJ2-3, with D perhaps being TRBD1 or TRBD2 (5 bases each). In germline, CDR1 is MDHEN, CDR2 SYDVKM. V was clipped by 0 bases and J by 3 bases, with 16 bases between them. This CDR3 comprises 17 residues.

This clonotype was detected ten times or more. The chain carries TRBV20-1 and TRBJ2-7, with D perhaps given as TRBD1 or TRBD2 (6 bases each). V was cut by 3 bases and J by 5 bases, with 17 bases left in between. The CDR3 consists of 14 residues. Per the germline V gene, CDR1 is DFQATT and CDR2 is SNEGSKA (reference sequence). CDR3 DNA: TGCAGTGCTAGTGTCGTGGGGGGCCGGGACGAGCAGTACTTC. It is translated as CSASVVGGRDEQYF.

This clonotype was seen at least ten times. V and J are TRBV30 and TRBJ1-2; no clear D gene. Between the trimmed V and J ends, which lost 3 bases and 4 bases, there was a span of 18 bases. Germline loops: CDR1 GTSNPN, CDR2 SVGIG (reference sequence). The CDR3 sequence is 15 residues long. Here the CDR3 DNA reads TGTGCCTGGAGAACTAAGGGAGCTCTAGGCTATGGCTACACCTTC. This encodes CAWRTKGALGYGYTF.